This passage covers 9 T cell receptor beta chains from one sample sequenced in a study of neurological immune-mediated disorders (dated by TCRdb to the late 2010s). The library relied on 5' RACE. TCRdb records Illumina HiSeq 2500 as the sequencer. TCRdb reworked the public reads: Q25 trimming with fastp, MiXCR clone assembly, productive beta chains retained. Each CDR3 protein gets just one entry, which takes the most common genes and DNA from the rows behind it. Recorded for this sample are about 24,000 distinct CDR3 sequences; 13% of them occurred a single time. Of the sample, around 5.9% is held by the ten largest clones. What the time point label conveys for this sample: technical triplicate 1. The sequencing input was CD4+ T cells from blood. The receptor source for this set is a female donor with HTLV-1-associated myelopathy (HAM/TSP).

Ten or more counts support this clonotype. The gene calls are TRBV6-2 or TRBV6-3 and TRBJ2-2, with 11 bases matching TRBD2. The CDR3 spans 19 residues. With 4 bases clipped from V and 5 bases from J, the junction kept 15 bases outside the gene matches. Germline values: CDR1 MNHEY, CDR2 SVGEGT. DNA for the CDR3: TGTGCCAGCAGTTTAGGGGGGACTAGCGGAACCTCGAGGACCGGGGAGCTGTTTTTT. As protein: CASSLGGTSGTSRTGELFF.

This clonotype was observed at least ten times. This sequence joins TRBV10-3 and TRBJ2-3; 9 bases align to TRBD2. V shed 0 bases and J 4 bases; nucleotides not matched to a gene: 8. This CDR3 is built from 17 residues. Germline V gene sequence: CDR1 ENHRY, CDR2 SYGVKD. The CDR3 loop reads CAISESNRGRASDTQYF. The CDR3 nucleotides are TGTGCCATCAGTGAGTCGAATCGCGGGAGGGCCTCAGATACGCAGTATTTT.

This clonotype came up once. V is TRBV20-1 and J is TRBJ2-7, with no clear D. This CDR3 has 13 residues. Germline V gene data show CDR1 as DFQATT and CDR2 as SNEGSKA (reference sequence). The V end lost 3 bases, the J end lost 5 bases, and 14 bases lay between the germline ends. The CDR3 spells CSASQPRVNEQYF. The CDR3 DNA reads as TGCAGTGCTAGTCAACCTAGGGTAAACGAGCAGTACTTC.

This clonotype was detected ten times or more. The chain joins TRBV7-2 to TRBJ2-2; a possible D gene is TRBD1 (5 bases). This CDR3 is built from 15 residues. Germline values: CDR1 SGHTA, CDR2 FQGNSA. Trimming cost V 5 bases and J 4 bases, with 14 bases left between them. The CDR3 sequence is CASSPVGQGTGELFF. The CDR3, as DNA: TGTGCCAGCAGCCCCGTGGGCCAGGGCACCGGGGAGCTGTTTTTT.

This rearrangement joins TRBV18 to TRBJ1-1; no clear D gene. The CDR3 covers 16 residues. Germline values: CDR1 KGHSH, CDR2 LQKENI. V lost 3 bases to trimming and J lost 4 bases, with 18 bases between them. CDR3 region: CASSPSQAGRSTEAFF. The CDR3 nucleotides are TGTGCCAGCTCACCGTCCCAGGCGGGAAGAAGCACTGAAGCTTTCTTT.

This clonotype is medium-sized by share. Germline and junction disagree at one end, which may indicate a read error. The CDR3 nucleotides are TGCAATGCTAGAGCGGGGGGGCCCGAGACCCAGTACTTC. Protein sequence: CNARAGGPETQYF. The chain uses TRBV20-1 and TRBJ2-5; TRBD2 matches at 10 bases. The germline CDR1 and CDR2 sequences are DFQATT and SNEGSKA (reference sequence). The CDR3 consists of 13 residues.

This clonotype is classed as medium-sized. This sequence joins TRBV20-1 and TRBJ2-2, with 12 bases identical to TRBD2. Germline assignment: CDR1 DFQATT and CDR2 SNEGSKA (reference sequence). This CDR3 spans 14 amino acids. The trim removed 3 bases at V and 4 bases at J, leaving 0 bases unmatched. The DNA of the CDR3 is TGCAGTGCTAGGACTAGCGGGAGCACCGGGGAGCTGTTTTTT. Amino acids: CSARTSGSTGELFF.

This rearrangement joins TRBV5-1 to TRBJ2-7; D may be TRBD1 (5 bases). This CDR3 has 15 amino acids. The germline V gene encodes CDR1 SGHRS and CDR2 YFSETQ. Trimming shortened V by 3 bases and J by 3 bases, and 16 bases separated the two germline ends. The CDR3 loop reads CASSSQELNYYEQYF. Written as DNA, the CDR3 is TGCGCCAGCAGCTCACAGGAACTGAATTACTACGAGCAGTACTTC.

This clonotype was observed at least ten times. The chain joins TRBV20-1 to TRBJ1-2, with D unresolved. V gave up 2 bases and J gave up 1 base, with 8 bases separating them. CDR3 length: 13 amino acids. The germline V gene encodes CDR1 DFQATT and CDR2 SNEGSKA (reference sequence). The CDR3 DNA sequence: TGCAGTGCTAGACCAACAAATAACTATGGCTACACCTTC. Amino acids: CSARPTNNYGYTF.